The clone carrying this T cell receptor beta chain was recorded only once. All enrollees were roughly 18 to 89 years old and from around 25 US areas. The CDR3 loop spans 15 amino acids. Germline V CDR1 and CDR2: MNHEY, SMNVEV (reference sequence). The J segment lost 1 base and the V segment lost 7 bases, leaving 8 bases of the junction unmatched. The sample belongs to a study of blood T cell repertoires in COVID-19. Study in general: Sample material is recorded as cDNA or gDNA derived from T cells, B-cell-depleted T cells, or PBMCs.

Generated by immunoSEQ multiplex PCR, the TCRdb table keeps only in-frame clones and is missing some. The top ten hold about 3.3% of the sample, which has about 240,000 clones, about 90% seen once. Sequenced input: PBMCs or T cells enriched from blood (not recorded which). The gene calls are TRBV27 and TRBJ1-1, with TRBD1 matching 8 bases. This clonotype was obtained from a woman aged 35 to 49 with acute COVID-19. CDR3 protein: CASKRPGTGNTEAFF. Written as DNA, the CDR3 is TGTGCCAGCAAACGACCGGGGACAGGGAACACTGAAGCTTTCTTT.